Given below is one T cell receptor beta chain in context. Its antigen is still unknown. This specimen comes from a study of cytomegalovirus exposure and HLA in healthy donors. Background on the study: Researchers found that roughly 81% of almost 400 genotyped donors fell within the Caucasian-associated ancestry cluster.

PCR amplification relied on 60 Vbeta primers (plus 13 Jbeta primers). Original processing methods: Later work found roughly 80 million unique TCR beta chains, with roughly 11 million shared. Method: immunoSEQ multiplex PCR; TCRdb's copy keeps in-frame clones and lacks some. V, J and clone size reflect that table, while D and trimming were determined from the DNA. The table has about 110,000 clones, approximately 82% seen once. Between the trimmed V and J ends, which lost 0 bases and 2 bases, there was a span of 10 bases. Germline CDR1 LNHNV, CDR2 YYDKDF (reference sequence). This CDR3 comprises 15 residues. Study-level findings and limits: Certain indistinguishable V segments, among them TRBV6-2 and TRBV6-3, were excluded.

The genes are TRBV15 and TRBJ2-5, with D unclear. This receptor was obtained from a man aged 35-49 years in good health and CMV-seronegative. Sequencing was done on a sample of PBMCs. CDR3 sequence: CATSRDLGRQETQYF. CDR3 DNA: TGTGCCACCAGCAGAGATCTTGGCAGACAAGAGACCCAGTACTTC.